This TCR beta chain appears in the sequencing data of a study of cytomegalovirus exposure and HLA in healthy donors. Study findings and constraints: Across donors, sequencing depth was assumed by presence/absence analyses to be roughly uniform.

A note on this clone: What it recognizes is unknown.

Germline CDR1 reads LNHDA; CDR2 reads SQIVND (reference sequence). The CDR3 has 15 residues. V lost 7 bases and J 0 bases, leaving 13 bases between the germline ends. Use of 60 Vbeta and 13 Jbeta primers characterized the PCR. Data came from immunoSEQ multiplex PCR; TCRdb stores just in-frame clones and leaves some out. Here the sample spans about 130,000 clones, around 82% being singletons. The receptor's source is a man between 45 and 60 years old in good health and CMV-seronegative. The material sequenced was PBMCs. J is TRBJ1-5 and V is TRBV19, with D uncertain. CDR3 region: CASMGGPLSNQPQHF. The CDR3 bases are TGTGCCAGTATGGGAGGGCCACTTAGCAATCAGCCCCAGCATTTT.